Reported below is one TCR beta chain. Methods used by the authors: Amplification from reference gene primers served as the basis for estimated nucleated cell counts. This table comes from immunoSEQ multiplex PCR, and its TCRdb copy is limited to in-frame clones, with some not included. From that table come the V and J calls and clone size; the DNA was used to work out D and trimming. This sample has fewer than 350,000 clones, with roughly nine tenths found just once. The data are from a study of blood T cell repertoires in COVID-19. Study-wide context: PBMCs, B-cell-depleted T cells, or T cells provided the cDNA or gDNA that made up the material.

J was trimmed by 3 bases and V by 6 bases; bases with no gene match: 16. CDR3 size: 17 residues. Germline V CDR1 and CDR2: MNHEY, SVGEGT. The TCR originated in a man in his sixties who had recovered from COVID-19. The genes are TRBV6-2 or TRBV6-3 and TRBJ2-7; 8 bases are a match to TRBD2. The material sequenced was PBMCs or T cells enriched from blood (not recorded which). CDR3 sequence (DNA): TGTGCCAGCAGCCCTGGAATAGCGGGACCCCCCGGCTACGAGCAGTACTTC. Translation gives CASSPGIAGPPGYEQYF.